The present T cell receptor (beta chain) was sequenced within a study of blood T cell repertoires in COVID-19. Study overall: Both acute and convalescent COVID-19 samples were obtained from the United States, Italy and Spain.

The germline V gene encodes CDR1 MNHEY and CDR2 SVGAGI. The junction had 6 bases not matched to a gene; V was cut back by 2 bases and J by 5 bases. CDR3 size: 16 residues. Method: immunoSEQ multiplex PCR; TCRdb's copy keeps in-frame clones and lacks some. The data show 270,000 or so clones, with approximately 87% seen just once and approximately 12% held by the top ten. Patients at the Seattle site were enrolled during active infection and followed longitudinally. Sequencing input: peripheral blood. V and J are TRBV6-5 and TRBJ2-2; 9 nucleotides match TRBD2. This TCR derives from a woman aged 25 to 39 with COVID-19, enrolled during active disease. The CDR3, as DNA: TGTGCCAGCAGTTACGCGGGGGGGCTGAGTACCGGGGAGCTGTTTTTT. Protein sequence: CASSYAGGLSTGELFF.